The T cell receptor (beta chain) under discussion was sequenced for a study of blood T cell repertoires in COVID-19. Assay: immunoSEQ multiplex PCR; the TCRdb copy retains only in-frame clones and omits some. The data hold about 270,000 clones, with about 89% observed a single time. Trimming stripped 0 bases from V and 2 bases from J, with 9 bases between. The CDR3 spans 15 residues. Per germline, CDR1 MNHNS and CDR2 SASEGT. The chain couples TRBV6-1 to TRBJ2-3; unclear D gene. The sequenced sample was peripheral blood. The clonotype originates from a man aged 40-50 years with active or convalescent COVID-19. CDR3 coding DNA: TGTGCCAGCAGTGAAGCAGTTCGGGTCACAGATACGCAGTATTTT. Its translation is CASSEAVRVTDTQYF.